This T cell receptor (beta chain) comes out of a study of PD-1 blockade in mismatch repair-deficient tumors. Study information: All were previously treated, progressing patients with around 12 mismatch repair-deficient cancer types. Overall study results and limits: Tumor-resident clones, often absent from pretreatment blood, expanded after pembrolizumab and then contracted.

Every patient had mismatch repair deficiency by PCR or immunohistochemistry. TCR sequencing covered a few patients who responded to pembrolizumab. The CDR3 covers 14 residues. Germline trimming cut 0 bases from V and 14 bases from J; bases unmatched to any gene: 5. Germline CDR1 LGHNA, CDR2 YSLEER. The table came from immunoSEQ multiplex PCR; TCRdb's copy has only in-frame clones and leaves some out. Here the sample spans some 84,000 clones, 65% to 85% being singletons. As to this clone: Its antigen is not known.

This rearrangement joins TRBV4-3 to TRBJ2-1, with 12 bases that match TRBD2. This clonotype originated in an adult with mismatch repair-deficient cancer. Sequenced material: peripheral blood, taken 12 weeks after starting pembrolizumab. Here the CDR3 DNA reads TGCGCCAGCAGCCAAGATCAGACTAGCGGGAGTAAGTTCTTC. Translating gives CASSQDQTSGSKFF.